Reported below is one T cell receptor beta chain. This clonotype has at least ten counts. Its recognized antigen is unknown. Base qualities are not provided; no much larger clone lies one nucleotide away. The record originates from a study of CD8+CD57+ T cells in acquired aplastic anemia (dated by TCRdb to 2017 to 2018). With regard to the full study: Extracted DNA from sorted CD4+ and CD8+ cells averaged about 2.9 ug, ranging from about 0.17 to 27.4 ug. A CD8+CD57+ expansion meant a frequency higher than the mean frequency seen in healthy subjects.

Findings and caveats that apply to the study as a whole: No significant difference in CD8+ Simpson's diversity was found between patients and healthy controls (P=0.060). Although 25 to 30 CD8+ CDR3 sequences were shared by patients and controls, these sequences appeared highly expressed in patients and within the immunodominant clones of patients.

Expansion of CD8+CD57+ cells had been shown by flow cytometry in the patients chosen for sequencing. Severe acquired aplastic anemia was diagnosed in all patients according to International Study of Aplastic Anemia and Agranulocytosis and Camitta criteria. At the time blood was sampled, none of the patients had received any therapy. In the study, sorted CD4+ and CD8+ blood T cells from patients with severe aplastic anemia and from healthy subjects underwent deep sequencing of TCR repertoires. Patients were enrolled in the USA under clinicaltrials.gov protocols 00001620, 01623167, 00001397, 00071045, 00081523 and 00961064. Ficoll-Paque density gradient centrifugation was used to isolate peripheral blood mononuclear cells. CD4+ and CD8+ T cells were sorted by FACS or magnetic beads before DNA extraction. The CDR3 sequence holds 16 residues, the cysteine and phenylalanine included. Only the CDR3 portion is preserved as DNA: 48 bases, with reading frame beginning at the first base. V is shortened by 0 bases, J by 0 bases, and the region joining them spans 11 bases. From a lookup of the germline V gene (reference sequence), CDR1 and CDR2 are LNHNV and YYDKDF.

TCR beta VDJ combination and CDR3 sequence profiling used genomic DNA as the template. TCR repertoire sequencing was run on an Illumina HiSeq 2000. Per the source publication's procedure: TRBV/TRBJ rearrangement plots, CDR3 size and DJ length profiles, and Simpson's diversity index were used to evaluate the repertoires. The immunodominant clone was defined as the most abundant DNA sequence in deep sequencing data. CDR3 amino acid sequences were screened for sharing across subjects and were compared with published repertoires and the VDJdb database. TCRdb took the public reads, trimmed them with fastp at Q25, ran MiXCR for clone calling and kept in-frame beta chains. Rows are combined by CDR3 protein, so each entry shows the most common genes and DNA. Clone size and V and J calls follow TCRdb, not the original study. For this sample the table gives fewer than 250,000 distinct CDR3 sequences, of which around 49% were detected only once. The top ten constitute 15% to 20% of the sample.

The sequencing input was sorted CD4+, CD8+, or CD8+CD57+ T cells (not recorded which) from PBMCs. Recombination joined TRBV15 with TRBJ1-1; the D gene is perhaps TRBD1, on 6 matching bases. The TCR was taken from a human donor with aplastic anemia. The DNA reads TGTGCCACCAGCAGAGACGGACAGTCCATGAACACTGAAGCTTTCTTT. This encodes CATSRDGQSMNTEAFF.